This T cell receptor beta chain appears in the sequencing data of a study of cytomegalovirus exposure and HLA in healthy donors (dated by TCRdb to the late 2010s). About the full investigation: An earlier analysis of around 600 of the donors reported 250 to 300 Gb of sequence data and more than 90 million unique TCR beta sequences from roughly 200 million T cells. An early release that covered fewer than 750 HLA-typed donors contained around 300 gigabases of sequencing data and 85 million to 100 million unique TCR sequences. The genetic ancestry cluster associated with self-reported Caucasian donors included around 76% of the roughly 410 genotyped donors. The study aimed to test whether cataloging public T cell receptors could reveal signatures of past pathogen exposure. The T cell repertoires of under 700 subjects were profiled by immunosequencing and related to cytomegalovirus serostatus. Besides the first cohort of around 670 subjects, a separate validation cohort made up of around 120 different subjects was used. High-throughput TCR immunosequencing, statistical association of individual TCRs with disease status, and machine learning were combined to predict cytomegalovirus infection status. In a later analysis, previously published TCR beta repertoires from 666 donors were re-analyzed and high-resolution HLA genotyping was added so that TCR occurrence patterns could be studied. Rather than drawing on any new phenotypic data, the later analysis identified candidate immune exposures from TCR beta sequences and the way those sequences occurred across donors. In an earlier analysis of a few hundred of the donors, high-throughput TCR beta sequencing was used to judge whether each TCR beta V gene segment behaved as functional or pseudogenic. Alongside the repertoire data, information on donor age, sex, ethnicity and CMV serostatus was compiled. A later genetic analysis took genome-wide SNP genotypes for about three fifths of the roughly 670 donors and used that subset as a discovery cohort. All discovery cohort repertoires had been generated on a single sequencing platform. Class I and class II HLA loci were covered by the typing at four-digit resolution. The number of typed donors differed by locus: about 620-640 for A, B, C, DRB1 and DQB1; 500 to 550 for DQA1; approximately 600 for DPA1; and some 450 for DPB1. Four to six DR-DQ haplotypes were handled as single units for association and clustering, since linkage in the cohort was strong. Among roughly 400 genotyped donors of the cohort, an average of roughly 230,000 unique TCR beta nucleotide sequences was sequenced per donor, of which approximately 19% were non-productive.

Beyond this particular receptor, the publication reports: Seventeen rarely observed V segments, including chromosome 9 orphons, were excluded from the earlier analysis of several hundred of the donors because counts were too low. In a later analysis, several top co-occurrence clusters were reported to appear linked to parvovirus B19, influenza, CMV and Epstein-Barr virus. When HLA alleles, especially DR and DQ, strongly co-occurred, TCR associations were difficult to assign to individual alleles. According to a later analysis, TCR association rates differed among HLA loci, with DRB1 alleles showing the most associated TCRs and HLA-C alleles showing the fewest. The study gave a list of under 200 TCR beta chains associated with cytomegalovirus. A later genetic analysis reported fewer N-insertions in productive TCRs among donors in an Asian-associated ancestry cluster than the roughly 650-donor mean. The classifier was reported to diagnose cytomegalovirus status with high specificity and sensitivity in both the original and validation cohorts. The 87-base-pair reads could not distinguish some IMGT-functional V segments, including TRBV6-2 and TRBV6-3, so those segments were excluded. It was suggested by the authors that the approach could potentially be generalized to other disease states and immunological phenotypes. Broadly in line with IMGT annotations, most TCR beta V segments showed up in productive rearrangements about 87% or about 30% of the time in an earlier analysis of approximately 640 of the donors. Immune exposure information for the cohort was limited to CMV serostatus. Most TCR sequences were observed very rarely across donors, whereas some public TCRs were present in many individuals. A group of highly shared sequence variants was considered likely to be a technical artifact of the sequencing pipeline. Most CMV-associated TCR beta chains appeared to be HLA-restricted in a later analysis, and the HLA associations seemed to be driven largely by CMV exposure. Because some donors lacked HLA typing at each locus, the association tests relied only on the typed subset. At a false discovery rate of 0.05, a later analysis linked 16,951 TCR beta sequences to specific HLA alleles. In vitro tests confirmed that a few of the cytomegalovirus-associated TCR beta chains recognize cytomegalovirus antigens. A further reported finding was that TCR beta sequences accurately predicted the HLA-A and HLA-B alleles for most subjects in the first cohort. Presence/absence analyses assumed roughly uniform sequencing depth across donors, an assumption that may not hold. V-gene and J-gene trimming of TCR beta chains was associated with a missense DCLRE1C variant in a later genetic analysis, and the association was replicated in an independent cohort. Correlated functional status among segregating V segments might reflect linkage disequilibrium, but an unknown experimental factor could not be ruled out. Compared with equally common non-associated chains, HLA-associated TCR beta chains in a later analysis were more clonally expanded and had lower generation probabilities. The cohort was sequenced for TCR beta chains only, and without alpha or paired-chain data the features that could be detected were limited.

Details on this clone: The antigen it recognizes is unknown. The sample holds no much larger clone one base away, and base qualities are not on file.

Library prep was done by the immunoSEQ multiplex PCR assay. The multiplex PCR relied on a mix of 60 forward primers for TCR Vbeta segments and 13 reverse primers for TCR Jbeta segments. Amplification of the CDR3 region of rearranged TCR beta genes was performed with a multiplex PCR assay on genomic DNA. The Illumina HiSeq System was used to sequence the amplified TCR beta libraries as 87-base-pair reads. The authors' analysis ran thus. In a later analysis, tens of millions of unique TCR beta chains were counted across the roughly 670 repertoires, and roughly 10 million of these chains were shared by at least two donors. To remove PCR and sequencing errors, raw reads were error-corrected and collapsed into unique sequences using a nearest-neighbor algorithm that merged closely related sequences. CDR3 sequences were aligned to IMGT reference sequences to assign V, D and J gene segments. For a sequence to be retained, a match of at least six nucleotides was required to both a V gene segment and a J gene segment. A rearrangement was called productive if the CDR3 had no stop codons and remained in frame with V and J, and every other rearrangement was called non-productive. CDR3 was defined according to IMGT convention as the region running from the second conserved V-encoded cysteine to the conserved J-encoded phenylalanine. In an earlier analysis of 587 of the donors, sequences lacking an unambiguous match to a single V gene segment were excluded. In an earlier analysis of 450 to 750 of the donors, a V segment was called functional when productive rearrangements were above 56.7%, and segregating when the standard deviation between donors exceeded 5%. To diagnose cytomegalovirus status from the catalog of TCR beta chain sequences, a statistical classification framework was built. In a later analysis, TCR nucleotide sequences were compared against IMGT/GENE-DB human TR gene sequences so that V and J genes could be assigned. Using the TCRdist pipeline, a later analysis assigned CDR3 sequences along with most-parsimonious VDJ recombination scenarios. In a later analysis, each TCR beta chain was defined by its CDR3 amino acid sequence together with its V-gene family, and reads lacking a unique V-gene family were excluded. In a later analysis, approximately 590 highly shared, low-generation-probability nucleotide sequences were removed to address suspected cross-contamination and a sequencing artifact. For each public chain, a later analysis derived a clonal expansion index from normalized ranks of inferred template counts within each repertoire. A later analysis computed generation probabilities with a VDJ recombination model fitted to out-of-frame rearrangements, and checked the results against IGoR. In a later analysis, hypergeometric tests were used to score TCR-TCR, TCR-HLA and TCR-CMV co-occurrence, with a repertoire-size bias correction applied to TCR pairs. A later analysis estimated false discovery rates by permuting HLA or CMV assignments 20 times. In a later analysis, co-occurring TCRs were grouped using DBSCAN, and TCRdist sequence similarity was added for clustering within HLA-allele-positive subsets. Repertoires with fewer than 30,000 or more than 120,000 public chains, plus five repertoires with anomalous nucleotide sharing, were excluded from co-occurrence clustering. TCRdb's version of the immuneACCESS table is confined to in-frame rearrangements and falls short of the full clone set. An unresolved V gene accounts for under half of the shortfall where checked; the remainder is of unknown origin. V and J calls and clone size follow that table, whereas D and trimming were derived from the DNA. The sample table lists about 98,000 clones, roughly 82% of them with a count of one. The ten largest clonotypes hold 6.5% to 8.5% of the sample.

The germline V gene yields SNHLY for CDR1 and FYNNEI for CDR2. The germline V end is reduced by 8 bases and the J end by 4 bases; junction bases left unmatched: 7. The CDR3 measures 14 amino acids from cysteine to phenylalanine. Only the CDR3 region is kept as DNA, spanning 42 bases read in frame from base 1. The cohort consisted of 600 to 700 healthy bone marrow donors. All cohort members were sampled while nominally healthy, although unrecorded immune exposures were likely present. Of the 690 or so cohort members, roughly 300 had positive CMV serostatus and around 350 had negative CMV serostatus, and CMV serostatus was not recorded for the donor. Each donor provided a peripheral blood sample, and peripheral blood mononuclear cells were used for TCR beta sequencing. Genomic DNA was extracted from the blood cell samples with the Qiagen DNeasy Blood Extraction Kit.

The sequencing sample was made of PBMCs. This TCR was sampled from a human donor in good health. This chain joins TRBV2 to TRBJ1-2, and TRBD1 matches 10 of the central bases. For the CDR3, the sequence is CASEPRTGGYGYTF. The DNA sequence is TGTGCCAGCGAACCCCGGACAGGGGGCTATGGCTACACCTTC.